Sequencing of this T cell receptor beta chain was carried out in a study of blood T cell repertoires in COVID-19 (dated by TCRdb to 2018 to 2020). Looking at the study overall: Collaborator samples came from the United States, Italy and Spain and covered acute and convalescent phases of COVID-19. Samples came from the ongoing ImmuneRACE study (first 160 participants) plus 1,254 subjects from 6 global collaborators. The sample metadata nearly always contained a de-identified subject ID, COVID-19 status, age in years and sex. Where available, HLA class I and class II types were obtained from metadata supplied by the sample provider rather than from assay-based typing. The repertoires were made available in a free public database intended to serve as a resource for research on the immune response to SARS-CoV-2. Deeply sampled blood TCRbeta repertoires from subjects exposed to, actively infected with, or recovered from COVID-19 were included in the dataset. The prospective study material was composed of cDNA or gDNA derived from T cells, B-cell-depleted T cells, or PBMCs. What the research found in general, with its limitations: Clinical and demographic metadata were provided uncurated, with the amount varying by source and participant.

The immunoSEQ Assay, a bias-controlled multiplex PCR, was used to amplify TCRbeta CDR3 regions from genomic DNA. Per the source publication's procedure: Within the assay, amplification of reference gene primers was used to estimate how many nucleated cells each sample contained. To quantify the absolute abundance of each unique TCRbeta CDR3 rearrangement, sequence reads were collapsed and filtered. For each sample, productive Simpson clonality was calculated by taking the square root of Simpson's diversity index across productive rearrangements. TCRdb carries this immuneACCESS record with in-frame sequences only. Its versions omit some clonotypes, under half of them owing to an unresolved V gene in the studies checked, with the rest unexplained. That table gives V, J and clone size, and the DNA gave D and trimming. The sample data list about 250,000 clones, and 65% to 90% of these were observed just once. The ten most abundant clones make up roughly 5.3% of the sample.

At one collaborating source in Seattle, patients were enrolled during active infection and were followed longitudinally through the course of disease. Whole blood was collected in K2EDTA tubes by collaborating institutions according to the institutions' own protocols. For TCRbeta analysis, collaborator samples were shipped as frozen whole blood, as isolated PBMCs, or as DNA extracted from either sample type. Trimming removed 2 bases from V and 5 bases from J, leaving 14 bases between the germline ends. As encoded in the germline V gene, CDR1 is SGHTA while CDR2 is FQGNSA. The CDR3 sequence holds 15 residues, the cysteine and phenylalanine included. The sequence is cut down to CDR3 DNA, 45 bases in frame from base 1. Comments on this clone: Its antigen is not yet known. Within one base of it there is no much larger clone, and no base qualities were kept.

This TCR was recovered from a man aged 45 to 65 with COVID-19, enrolled during active disease. Source material: peripheral blood. The chain is made from TRBV7-2 and TRBJ2-3; TRBD1 is perhaps the D gene, given 6 matching bases. The sequence in DNA is TGTGCCAGCAGCTTATCGGCAGGGGTTCAAGATACGCAGTATTTT. This sequence encodes CASSLSAGVQDTQYF. With the portions outside the CDR3 filled from the reference TRBV7-2 and TRBJ2-3 genes, the complete variable region becomes GAGVSQSPSNKVTEKGKDVELRCDPISGHTALYWYRQSLGQGLEFLIYFQGNSAPDKSGLPSDRFSAERTGGSVSTLTIQRTQQEDSAVYLCASSLSAGVQDTQYFGPGTRLTVL.